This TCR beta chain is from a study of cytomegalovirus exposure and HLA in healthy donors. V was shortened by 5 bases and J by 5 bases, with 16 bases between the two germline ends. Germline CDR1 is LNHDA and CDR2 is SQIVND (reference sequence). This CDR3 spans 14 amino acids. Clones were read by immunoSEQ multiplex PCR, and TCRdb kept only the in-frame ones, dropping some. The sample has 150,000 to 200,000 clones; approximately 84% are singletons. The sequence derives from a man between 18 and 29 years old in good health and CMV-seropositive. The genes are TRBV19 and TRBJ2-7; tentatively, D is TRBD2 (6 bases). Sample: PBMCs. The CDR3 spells CASSSGQGGDEQYF. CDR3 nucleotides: TGTGCCAGTAGTTCCGGGCAGGGAGGCGACGAGCAGTACTTC.